This TCR beta chain was profiled in a study of blood T cells in healthy people across ages. With a J-beta primer mix and a sample-barcoded 5' primer, a second PCR ran 7 to 11 cycles. MiXCR was run by TCRdb on the 5' RACE reads, yielding one entry per CDR3 protein. Of 700,000 to 850,000 distinct CDR3 sequences listed, 40% to 65% are singletons. This clonotype was counted a few times. Trimming took 5 bases from V and 2 from J, leaving 13 bases between them. This CDR3 comprises 14 residues. Germline V gives CDR1 SGHRS, CDR2 YFSETQ. The sequenced sample consisted of blood. The gene calls are TRBV5-1 and TRBJ2-5; D gene uncertain. The sequence was obtained from an elderly man in good health. CDR3 loop: CASRLQVFQETQYF. CDR3 nucleotides: TGCGCCAGCAGACTCCAGGTCTTTCAAGAGACCCAGTACTTC.